The rows below give T cell receptor beta chains drawn from one sample of a study of tumor-infiltrating lymphocytes in primary liver carcinoma. TCRdb reprocessed the multiplex PCR reads via MiXCR and lists one record per CDR3 protein. Here the sample spans approximately 73,000 distinct CDR3 sequences, roughly 69% being singletons. Sequencing was done on a sample of liver tumor tissue from sampling region 4. The origin of the receptors is a man aged 35 to 55 with primary liver carcinoma and hepatitis B virus infection. Each CDR3 is given with its conserved first and last residue. A D gene is named only where the DNA matches it firmly. Expanded clones are given a class, and other clones once, few, many or no size at all.

CASSYTSGGGKNIQYF	TGTGCCAGCAGCTACACTAGCGGAGGGGGCAAAAACATTCAGTACTTC	TRBV7-2	TRBJ2-4	-	TRBD2
CASSPRDRGQETQYF	TGTGCCAGCAGTCCCCGGGACAGGGGGCAGGAGACCCAGTACTTC	TRBV12-3/TRBV12-4	TRBJ2-5	few	TRBD1
CANSMSTGGVYNEEFF	TGTGCCAACAGCATGTCCACAGGGGGAGTCTACAATGAGGAGTTCTTC	TRBV11-2	TRBJ2-1	-	TRBD1
CASSATSGLPAGELFF	TGTGCCAGCAGCGCGACTAGCGGTCTCCCGGCCGGGGAGCTGTTTTTT	TRBV11-2	TRBJ2-2	-	TRBD2
CASSFRSGNTIYF	TGTGCCAGCAGTTTTAGGTCTGGAAACACAATATATTTT	TRBV6-6	TRBJ1-3	-	-
CAGSSRDRGVEETQYF	TGTGCCGGTAGCTCAAGGGACAGGGGAGTGGAAGAGACCCAGTACTTC	TRBV7-9	TRBJ2-5	-	TRBD1
CASSLVQGGYGSNVLTF	TGTGCCAGCAGTTTAGTACAGGGGGGTTATGGGTCCAACGTCCTGACTTTC	TRBV12-3/TRBV12-4	TRBJ2-6	-	TRBD1
CACSHNSDSNQPQHF	TGTGCCTGCAGCCACAACAGTGATAGCAATCAGCCCCAACATTTT	TRBV4-2	TRBJ1-5	-	-
CASIMGQPQYF	TGTGCCAGCATCATGGGACAGCCCCAGTATTTT	TRBV6-2/TRBV6-3	TRBJ2-3	-	TRBD1
CSSSPNLGTGRFNNEQFF	TGTAGCAGCTCACCAAACCTGGGGACAGGGAGGTTCAACAATGAGCAGTTCTTC	TRBV18	TRBJ2-1	-	TRBD1
CASSLLRTLYNERFF	TGTGCTAGCAGTTTGTTGCGGACCCTCTACAATGAGCGGTTCTTC	TRBV5-6	TRBJ2-1	-	-
CAVSGSSGTSGRDTQYF	TGTGCCGTCAGCGGTTCTTCCGGGACTAGCGGGAGAGATACGCAGTATTTT	TRBV10-3	TRBJ2-3	once	TRBD2
CASSDSDRGIYGNEKLFF	TGTGCCAGCAGTGATTCGGACAGGGGAATATATGGTAATGAAAAACTGTTTTTT	TRBV2	TRBJ1-4	once	TRBD1
CATDRGLGETQYF	TGTGCCACCGACAGGGGGCTCGGAGAGACCCAGTACTTC	TRBV24-1	TRBJ2-5	many	TRBD1
CASSEGQSGPSYEQYF	TGTGCCAGCAGCGAAGGCCAGTCAGGCCCCTCCTATGAGCAGTACTTC	TRBV6-1	TRBJ2-7	-	-
CTSTKRGYEQYF	TGTACCAGCACCAAGCGCGGGTACGAGCAGTACTTC	TRBV28	TRBJ2-7	-	-
CANSVSYWDGELFF	TGTGCCAACTCAGTGTCGTACTGGGACGGGGAGCTGTTTTTT	TRBV6-5	TRBJ2-2	-	-
CASRGSGLEPQHF	TGTGCCAGCCGCGGCAGCGGGCTCGAGCCCCAGCATTTT	TRBV6-5	TRBJ1-5	many	-
CASSQLFLYEQYF	TGTGCCAGCAGCCAGTTGTTCCTTTACGAGCAATACTTC	TRBV4-2	TRBJ2-7	-	-
CASTLTSGYFSTYKQHF	TGCGCCAGCACCCTCACTAGCGGGTACTTTTCCACCTACAAGCAGCACTTC	TRBV4-1	TRBJ2-7	-	TRBD2
CASSKRGLADNEQFF	TGTGCCAGCAGCAAAAGAGGACTAGCGGACAATGAGCAGTTCTTC	TRBV7-8	TRBJ2-1	medium-sized	TRBD2
CASSWDRVFTGELFF	TGCGCCAGCAGTTGGGACAGGGTATTCACCGGGGAGCTGTTTTTT	TRBV4-1	TRBJ2-2	-	TRBD1
CASSYRLARDFNEQFF	TGTGCCAGCAGCTATCGACTAGCGCGAGATTTCAATGAGCAGTTTTTC	TRBV11-2	TRBJ2-1	-	TRBD2
CASTCGERTYEQYF	TGTGCCAGCACCTGTGGGGAGAGGACCTACGAGCAGTACTTC	TRBV7-9	TRBJ2-7	few	-
CVSSRSLVGEYYF	TGTGTCAGCAGCCGATCTCTCGTGGGGGAGTACTACTTC	TRBV16	TRBJ2-7	-	-
CGSKSRDSAHQETQYF	TGTGGCAGCAAATCCCGGGACTCGGCCCACCAAGAGACTCAGTATTTC	TRBV11-2	TRBJ2-5	-	-
CASSIGGIGTEAFF	TGTGCCAGCAGCATAGGGGGGATAGGCACTGAAGCTTTTTTT	TRBV7-8	TRBJ1-1	once	-
CASTLKRTVLPYGYTF	TGTGCCAGCACTTTAAAGAGGACAGTCCTACCCTATGGCTACACCTTC	TRBV28	TRBJ1-2	-	-
CASNGAYGVTGGLFF	TGTGCCAGCAACGGGGCCTATGGGGTAACCGGGGGGCTGTTTTTT	TRBV11-2	TRBJ2-2	-	-
CASSLGGSRDTQYF	TGTGCCAGCAGCCTTGGGGGGAGTAGGGATACGCAGTATTTT	TRBV2	TRBJ2-3	-	-
CATSEFRDTGELFF	TGTGCCACCAGTGAATTCAGGGACACCGGGGAGCTGTTTTTT	TRBV24-1	TRBJ2-2	once	-
CAGSDGLAGGEQYF	TGTGCCGGCAGTGATGGACTAGCGGGAGGAGAGCAGTACTTC	TRBV6-5	TRBJ2-7	-	TRBD2
CASSSPGHPKSSGGYEQYF	TGTGCAAGCAGCTCCCCGGGACACCCAAAGAGCAGCGGAGGTTACGAGCAGTACTTC	TRBV7-9	TRBJ2-7	once	-
CASSQISASGTLAVSGELFF	TGTGCCAGCTCACAGATTTCGGCTAGCGGGACACTGGCTGTCAGCGGGGAGCTGTTTTTT	TRBV18	TRBJ2-2	-	TRBD2
CASSQGGAANTYEQYF	TGTGCCAGCAGCCAAGGAGGGGCGGCTAATACCTACGAGCAGTACTTC	TRBV14	TRBJ2-7	many	-
CASNSAAGGNGQFF	TGTGCCAGCAACTCCGCAGCAGGCGGTAATGGGCAGTTCTTC	TRBV11-2	TRBJ2-1	once	-
CASSRMDGMETQYF	TGTGCCAGCAGCCGAATGGATGGAATGGAGACCCAGTACTTC	TRBV5-4	TRBJ2-5	many	-
CASSLSYRGPAKQVRSYNEQLF	TGTGCCAGCAGCCTCTCCTACCGGGGTCCCGCGAAACAGGTCCGCTCCTACAATGAGCAGCTCTTC	TRBV11-2	TRBJ2-1	-	-
CASSPGSRDEQFF	TGTGCCAGTAGTCCCGGGTCTCGGGATGAGCAGTTCTTC	TRBV14	TRBJ2-1	-	-
CASRKKAGDTNEQFF	TGTGCCAGCAGAAAGAAGGCGGGAGATACGAATGAGCAGTTCTTC	TRBV6-1	TRBJ2-1	-	TRBD2
CASSVGLAGSLGETQYF	TGTGCCAGCAGCGTAGGCCTAGCGGGAAGTTTGGGAGAGACCCAATACTTC	TRBV11-2	TRBJ2-5	-	TRBD2
CASSQAGQGVMNTEAFF	TGCGCCAGCAGCCAAGCGGGACAGGGGGTCATGAACACTGAAGCTTTCTTT	TRBV4-1	TRBJ1-1	many	TRBD1
CASNRQEGNEQFF	TGTGCCAGCAACCGACAGGAGGGCAATGAGCAGTTCTTC	TRBV4-2	TRBJ2-1	many	-
CASGLEGSNTDTQYF	TGTGCTAGTGGTTTGGAGGGCTCGAACACAGATACGCAGTATTTT	TRBV12-5	TRBJ2-3	many	-
CSISESKAGADTQCF	TGTTCCATCAGTGAGTCGAAAGCGGGAGCAGATACGCAGTGTTTT	TRBV10-3	TRBJ2-3	-	TRBD2
CASSWGDSWSEQFF	TGCGCCAGCAGCTGGGGGGACAGCTGGAGTGAGCAGTTCTTC	TRBV5-1	TRBJ2-1	once	-
CASSRGGGNHTEEQFF	TGTGCCAGCAGCCGGGGGGGCGGGAATCACACAGAAGAGCAGTTCTTC	TRBV11-2	TRBJ2-1	-	TRBD2
CSVDILGNSYEQYF	TGCAGCGTTGACATATTGGGCAACTCCTACGAGCAGTACTTC	TRBV29-1	TRBJ2-7	once	-
CASNLWQSIEAFF	TGTGCCAGCAACTTATGGCAGAGTATAGAAGCTTTCTTT	TRBV7-9	TRBJ1-1	-	-
CASKLAGSEQLF	TGCGCAAGCAAACTAGCGGGGAGTGAGCAGCTCTTC	TRBV5-1	TRBJ2-1	once	TRBD2
CVSSLDLYEGELVYNEQFF	TGTGTCAGCAGCTTAGATCTCTATGAGGGAGAGCTGGTCTACAATGAGCAGTTCTTC	TRBV11-3	TRBJ2-1	once	-
CATFRQIGMGGANVLIF	TGCGCCACCTTCCGACAGATTGGTATGGGTGGGGCCAACGTCCTGATTTTC	TRBV6-5	TRBJ2-6	-	-
CVISDGGGQETQYF	TGTGTCATCAGTGATGGTGGCGGACAAGAGACCCAGTACTTC	TRBV10-3	TRBJ2-5	-	-
CTSSRQGTGGDGNLPQHF	TGCACCAGCAGCCGACAAGGAACAGGGGGCGATGGCAATCTGCCCCAGCATTTT	TRBV4-1	TRBJ1-5	-	TRBD1
CSASGRAVGYTF	TGCAGCGCTTCGGGCAGGGCCGTTGGCTATACCTTC	TRBV29-1	TRBJ1-2	-	-
CTAGGPSTDTQYF	TGCACCGCCGGGGGACCTAGCACAGATACGCAGTATTTT	TRBV20-1	TRBJ2-3	once	-
CATLSPELARDEQFF	TGTGCCACACTGTCCCCGGAACTAGCAAGGGATGAGCAGTTCTTC	TRBV19	TRBJ2-1	-	-
CASSLWTGMKVGANVQTF	TGTGCCAGCAGTCTTTGGACAGGGATGAAAGTTGGGGCCAACGTCCAGACCTTC	TRBV6-5	TRBJ2-6	once	TRBD1
CASSSYARTGGYQETQYF	TGTGCCAGCAGCTCGTACGCAAGGACAGGGGGTTACCAAGAGACCCAGTACTTC	TRBV11-2	TRBJ2-5	once	TRBD1
CASSLMRGAEIQYF	TGTGCCAGCAGTTTGATGCGGGGGGCAGAGATCCAGTACTTC	TRBV28	TRBJ2-5	-	TRBD2